The present T cell receptor (beta chain) was sequenced within a study of graft-versus-host responses after intestinal transplantation. Points from the study as a whole: Maximum circulating GvH clone levels tracked with early post-transplant HvG decreases.

The V and J ends lost 9 bases and 4 bases respectively, with 10 bases between them. The CDR3 spans 12 residues. The germline V gene encodes CDR1 SGHDN and CDR2 FVKESK. Assay used: immunoSEQ multiplex PCR; TCRdb lists only in-frame clones, some missing. The sample lists 65,000 to 90,000 clones, 89% seen once, with roughly 2.6% in the top ten. On this clone: Its specificity is not known.

Sequenced here: unstimulated CD8+ T cells sorted from spleen or lymph node cells, sampled before intestinal transplant. The genes are TRBV14 and TRBJ1-5; tentatively, D is TRBD1 (5 bases). This TCR was sampled from a human donor who received an intestinal transplant. The CDR3 protein is CASLTENQPQHF. In DNA, the CDR3 is TGTGCCAGTTTGACAGAAAATCAGCCCCAGCATTTT.